A single T cell receptor (beta chain) is shown here with its context. Its recognized antigen is unknown. No much larger clone exists at a distance of one base, and base qualities are not known. This entry is derived from a study of Ad26.COV2.S vaccination and SARS-CoV-2 variants (dated by TCRdb to 2020 to 2023). With respect to the entire study: Vaccine-arm donors came from COV1001, a multicentre, randomized, double-blind, placebo-controlled phase I-IIa trial of Ad26.COV2.S in healthy adults. Dosing of Ad26.COV2.S was intramuscular, at either 5x10^10 or 1x10^11 viral particles, delivered as one shot or as two shots spaced 56 days apart. TCRbeta repertoire sequencing served as the tool for gauging how specific and how broad the SARS-CoV-2-reactive T cell receptors were following Ad26.COV2.S vaccination. The TCR-sequenced set comprised around 30 samples: around 20 Ad26.COV2.S vaccine recipients, 5 placebo recipients and 8 SARS-CoV-2 convalescent individuals. Trial participants were randomized into five groups of five: low-dose or high-dose Ad26.COV2.S given once or twice, or placebo on both occasions. Blinding of investigators to trial group allocation was maintained during experiments and outcome assessment. What the research found in general, with its limitations: The authors noted that the TCR breadth and depth analyses may have underestimated total T cell responses. Compared with placebo recipients, Ad26.COV2.S recipients showed higher spike-specific TCR breadth (P = 0.0014). Non-spike TCR breadth was comparable between vaccine and placebo recipients, consistent with the vaccine containing only spike. The study was not powered to compare responses between vaccine doses or regimens. Substantial breadth of spike-specific CD8+ and CD4+ T cell responses was reported after vaccination.

The immunoSEQ Assay was used to sequence TCRbeta CDR3 regions. After extraction, genomic DNA underwent amplification by bias-controlled multiplex PCR, followed by high-throughput sequencing. For the original study's pipeline: To quantify the absolute abundance of each unique TCRbeta CDR3 region, sequences were collapsed and filtered. T cell fraction was estimated by normalizing TCRbeta template counts to usable DNA, which was measured by amplifying reference genes present in all nucleated cells. Repertoire TCRs were annotated as SARS-CoV-2-specific by exact matching of V gene, CDR3 amino acid sequence and J gene to a known reactive TCR set. The reference SARS-CoV-2 TCR set came from MIRA and was filtered for enrichment in COVID-19-positive ImmuneCODE repertoires, removing public or cross-reactive TCRs. Using the MIRA antigens, annotated TCRs were further analysed by specific ORF or by position within an ORF. Depth was the summed frequency of annotated unique rearrangements, while breadth was defined as annotated unique rearrangements over total unique productive rearrangements. Two-sided Wilcoxon rank-sum tests were used to compare TCR breadth between groups. Here the immuneACCESS table is served through TCRdb, limited to in-frame sequences with V and J called. Missing clones are a known gap in these copies; in checked studies unresolved V genes cover under half, and the rest lacks a known reason. V, J and clone size were drawn from that table, and D and trimming were deduced from the DNA. Here the sample has some 480,000 clones; around nine tenths occur a single time. Over 10% of the sample is held by the ten biggest clonotypes.

The CDR3 has 15 amino acids, counting the end cysteine and phenylalanine. Only the CDR3 part of the read is kept: 45 bases, read in frame from the first base. Reading the germline V gene gives CDR1 MNHEY and CDR2 SVGEGT. The V end loses 2 bases and the J end loses 2 bases, and a stretch of 12 bases separates them. According to the study, the label for this sample's treatment or condition signals: roughly 20 received Ad26.COV2.S at low or high dose, single or two shots; five or six received placebo; per-sample allocation not given. Repertoires of vaccine and placebo recipients were sequenced from samples collected on day 63 after the first injection. Between 29 July and 7 August 2020, Cohort 1b enrolled 20 to 30 adults aged 18-55 years at one site in Boston, USA. Ad26.COV2.S was a replication-incompetent adenovirus type 26 vector expressing a prefusion-stabilized SARS-CoV-2 spike protein from the original Wuhan strain.

This TCR was sampled from a person between 18 and 65 years old who received the Ad26.COV2.S COVID-19 vaccine or a placebo. The sequencing here drew on peripheral blood, taken in a trial of Ad26.COV2.S vaccine versus placebo. The receptor chain draws on TRBV6-2 or TRBV6-3 and TRBJ2-5, and the D gene may be TRBD1, 6 bases matching. The nucleotide sequence reads TGTGCCAGCAGTTACCCCGGACAGCCTCAAGAGACCCAGTACTTC. The resulting protein is CASSYPGQPQETQYF.